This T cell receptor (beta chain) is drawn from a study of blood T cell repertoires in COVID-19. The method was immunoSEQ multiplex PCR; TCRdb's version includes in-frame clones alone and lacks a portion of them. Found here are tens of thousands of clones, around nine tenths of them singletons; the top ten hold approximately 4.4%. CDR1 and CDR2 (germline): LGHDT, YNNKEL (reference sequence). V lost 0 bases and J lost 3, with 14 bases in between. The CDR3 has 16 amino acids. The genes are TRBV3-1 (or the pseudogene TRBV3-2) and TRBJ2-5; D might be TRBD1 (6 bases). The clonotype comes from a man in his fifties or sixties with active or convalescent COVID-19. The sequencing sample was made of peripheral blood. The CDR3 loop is CASSQEGVGTKETQYF. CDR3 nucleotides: TGTGCCAGCAGCCAAGAAGGCGTAGGGACAAAAGAGACCCAGTACTTC.